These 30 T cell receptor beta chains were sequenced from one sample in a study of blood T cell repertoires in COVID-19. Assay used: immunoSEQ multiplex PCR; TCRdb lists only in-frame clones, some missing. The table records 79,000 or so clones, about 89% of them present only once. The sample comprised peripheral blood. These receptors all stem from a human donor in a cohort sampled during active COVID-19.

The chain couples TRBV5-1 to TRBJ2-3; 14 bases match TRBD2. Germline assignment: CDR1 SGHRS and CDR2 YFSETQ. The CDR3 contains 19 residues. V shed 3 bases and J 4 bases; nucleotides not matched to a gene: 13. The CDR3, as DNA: TGCGCCAGCAGCTCGCCTCCGGGACTAGCGGGAGTCATCGCAGATACGCAGTATTTT. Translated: CASSSPPGLAGVIADTQYF.

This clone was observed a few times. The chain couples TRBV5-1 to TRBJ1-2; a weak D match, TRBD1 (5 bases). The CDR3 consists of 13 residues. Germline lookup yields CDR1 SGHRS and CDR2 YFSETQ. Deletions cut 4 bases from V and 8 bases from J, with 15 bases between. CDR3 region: CASSGTGPSGYTF. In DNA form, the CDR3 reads TGCGCCAGCAGCGGAACAGGTCCTTCGGGCTACACCTTC.

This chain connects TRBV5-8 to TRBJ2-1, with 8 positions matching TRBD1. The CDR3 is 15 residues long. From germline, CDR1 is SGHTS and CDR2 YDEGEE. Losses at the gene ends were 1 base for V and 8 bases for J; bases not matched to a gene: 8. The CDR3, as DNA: TGTGCCAGCAGCTTGATGGCAGGGGGCATGGATGAGCAGTTCTTC. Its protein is CASSLMAGGMDEQFF.

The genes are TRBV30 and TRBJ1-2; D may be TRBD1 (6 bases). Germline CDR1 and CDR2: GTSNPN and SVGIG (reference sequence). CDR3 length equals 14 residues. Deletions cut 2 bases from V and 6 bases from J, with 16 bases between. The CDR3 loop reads CAWSLTGTRDGYTF. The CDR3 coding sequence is TGTGCCTGGAGTTTAACAGGGACACGGGATGGCTACACCTTC.

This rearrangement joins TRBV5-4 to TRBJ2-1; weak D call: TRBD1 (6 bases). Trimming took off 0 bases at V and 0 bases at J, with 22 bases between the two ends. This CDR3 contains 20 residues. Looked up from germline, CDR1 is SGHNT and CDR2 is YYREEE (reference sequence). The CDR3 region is CASSLGAEGQILRSYNEQFF. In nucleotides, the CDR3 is TGTGCCAGCAGCTTGGGAGCCGAAGGACAGATATTACGCTCCTACAATGAGCAGTTCTTC.

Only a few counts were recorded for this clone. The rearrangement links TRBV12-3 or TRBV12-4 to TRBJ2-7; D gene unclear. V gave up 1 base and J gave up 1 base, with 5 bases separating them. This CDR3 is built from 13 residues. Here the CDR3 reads CASSLDRSYEQYF. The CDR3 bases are TGTGCCAGCAGTTTAGACAGATCCTACGAGCAGTACTTC.

The CDR3 loop is CASSVVGMGWRDEQFF. In DNA, the CDR3 is TGTGCCAGCAGCGTAGTAGGGATGGGTTGGAGGGATGAGCAGTTCTTC. This rearrangement joins TRBV9 to TRBJ2-1; D perhaps matches TRBD2 (6 bases). V lost 0 bases, J lost 8 bases, and 18 bases lay in between. This CDR3 has 16 residues. Germline V gene sequence: CDR1 SGDLS, CDR2 YYNGEE.

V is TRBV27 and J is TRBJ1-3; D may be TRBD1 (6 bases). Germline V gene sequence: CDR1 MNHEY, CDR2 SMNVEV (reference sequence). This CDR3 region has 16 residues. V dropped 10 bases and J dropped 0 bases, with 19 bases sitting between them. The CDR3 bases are TGTGCCACCCTCCCGGGACAATTCTACTCTGGAAACACCATATATTTT. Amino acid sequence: CATLPGQFYSGNTIYF.

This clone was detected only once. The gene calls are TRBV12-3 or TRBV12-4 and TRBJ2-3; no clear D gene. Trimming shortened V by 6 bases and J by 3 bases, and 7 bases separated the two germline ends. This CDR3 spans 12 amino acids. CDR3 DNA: TGTGCCAGCAGCCCTAGGACAGATACGCAGTATTTT. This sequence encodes CASSPRTDTQYF.

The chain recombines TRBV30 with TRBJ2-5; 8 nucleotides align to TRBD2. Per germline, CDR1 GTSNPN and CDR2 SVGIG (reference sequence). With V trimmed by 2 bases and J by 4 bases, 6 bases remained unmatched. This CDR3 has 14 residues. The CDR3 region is CAWSTPGGRETQYF. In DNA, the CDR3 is TGTGCCTGGAGTACCCCGGGGGGGCGAGAGACCCAGTACTTC.

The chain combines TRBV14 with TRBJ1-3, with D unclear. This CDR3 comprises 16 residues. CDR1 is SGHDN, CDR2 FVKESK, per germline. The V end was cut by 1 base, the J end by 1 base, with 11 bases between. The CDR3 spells CASSQVSRPSGNTIYF. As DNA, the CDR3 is TGTGCCAGCAGCCAAGTTAGCAGACCGTCTGGAAACACCATATATTTT.

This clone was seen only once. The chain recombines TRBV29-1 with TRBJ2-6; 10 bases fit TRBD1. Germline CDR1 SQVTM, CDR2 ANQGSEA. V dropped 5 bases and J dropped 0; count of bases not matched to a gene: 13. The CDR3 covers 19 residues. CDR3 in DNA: TGCAGCGTTCCTACCGGGACAGGGGCTTCAAGCTCTGGGGCCAACGTCCTGACTTTC. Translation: CSVPTGTGASSSGANVLTF. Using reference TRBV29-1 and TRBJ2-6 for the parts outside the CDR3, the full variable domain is SAVISQKPSRDICQRGTSLTIQCQVDSQVTMMFWYRQQPGQSLTLIATANQGSEATYESGFVIDKFPISRPNLTFSTLTVSNMSPEDSSIYLCSVPTGTGASSSGANVLTFGAGSRLTVL.

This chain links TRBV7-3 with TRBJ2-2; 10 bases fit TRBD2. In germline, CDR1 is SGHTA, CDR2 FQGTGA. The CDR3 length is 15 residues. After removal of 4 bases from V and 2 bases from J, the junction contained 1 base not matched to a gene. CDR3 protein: CASSSSGRNTGELFF. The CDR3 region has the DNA TGTGCCAGCAGCTCTAGCGGGAGAAACACCGGGGAGCTGTTTTTT.

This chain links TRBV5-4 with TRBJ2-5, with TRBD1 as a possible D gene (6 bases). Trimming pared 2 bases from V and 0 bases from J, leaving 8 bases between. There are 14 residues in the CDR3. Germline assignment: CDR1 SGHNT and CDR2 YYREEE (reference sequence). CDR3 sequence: CASSFRDNQETQYF. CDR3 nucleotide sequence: TGTGCCAGCAGCTTCCGGGACAACCAAGAGACCCAGTACTTC.

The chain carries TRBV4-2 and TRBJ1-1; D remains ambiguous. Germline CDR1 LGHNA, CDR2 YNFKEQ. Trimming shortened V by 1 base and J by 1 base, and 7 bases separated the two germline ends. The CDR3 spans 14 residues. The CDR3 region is CASSQAGTNTEAFF. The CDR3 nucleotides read TGTGCCAGCAGCCAAGCAGGCACGAACACTGAAGCTTTCTTT.

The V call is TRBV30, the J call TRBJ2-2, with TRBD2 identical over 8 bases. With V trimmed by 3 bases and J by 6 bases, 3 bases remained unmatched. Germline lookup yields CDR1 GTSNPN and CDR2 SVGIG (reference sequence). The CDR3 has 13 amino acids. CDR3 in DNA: TGTGCCTGGAGGCGGGAGGCGGCCGGGGAGCTGTTTTTT. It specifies CAWRREAAGELFF.

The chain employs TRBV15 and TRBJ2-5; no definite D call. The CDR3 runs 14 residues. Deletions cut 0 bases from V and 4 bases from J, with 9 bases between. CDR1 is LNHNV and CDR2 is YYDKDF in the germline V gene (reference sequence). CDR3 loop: CATSRDLRGETQYF. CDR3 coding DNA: TGTGCCACCAGCAGAGATCTCAGAGGAGAGACCCAGTACTTC.

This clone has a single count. CDR3 bases: TGTGCCAGCAGCACAGCGGGAGGGTCCAACACCGGGGAGCTGTTTTTT. It specifies CASSTAGGSNTGELFF. This chain joins TRBV7-3 and TRBJ2-2; TRBD2 matches 10 bases. The CDR3 runs to 16 residues. Trimming cost V 5 bases and J 2 bases; bases outside gene matches: 5. CDR1 SGHTA and CDR2 FQGTGA come from the germline V gene.

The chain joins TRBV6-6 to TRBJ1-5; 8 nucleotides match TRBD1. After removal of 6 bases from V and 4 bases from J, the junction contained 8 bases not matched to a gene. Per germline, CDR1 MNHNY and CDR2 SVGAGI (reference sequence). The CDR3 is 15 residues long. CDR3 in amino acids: CASSDRDRLNQPQHF. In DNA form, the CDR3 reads TGTGCCAGCAGCGACAGGGACAGGCTAAATCAGCCCCAGCATTTT.

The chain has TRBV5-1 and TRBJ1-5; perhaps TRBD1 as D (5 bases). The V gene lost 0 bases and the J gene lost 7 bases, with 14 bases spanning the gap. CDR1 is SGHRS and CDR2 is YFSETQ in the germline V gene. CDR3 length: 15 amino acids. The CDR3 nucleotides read TGCGCCAGCAGCTTGGAAACGGGGGAGGGCCAGCCCCAGCATTTT. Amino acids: CASSLETGEGQPQHF.

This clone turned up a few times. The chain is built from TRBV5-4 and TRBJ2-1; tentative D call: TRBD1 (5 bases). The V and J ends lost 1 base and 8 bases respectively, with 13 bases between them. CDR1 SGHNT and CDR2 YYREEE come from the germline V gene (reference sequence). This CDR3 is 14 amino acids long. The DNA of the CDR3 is TGTGCCAGCAGCTTGCGGCAGGGCCGGGATGAGCAGTTCTTC. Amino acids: CASSLRQGRDEQFF.

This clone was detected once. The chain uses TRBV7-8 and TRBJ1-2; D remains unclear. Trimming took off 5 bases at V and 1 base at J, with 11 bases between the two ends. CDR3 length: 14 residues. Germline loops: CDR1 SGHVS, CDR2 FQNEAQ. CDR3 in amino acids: CASSPAGNNYGYTF. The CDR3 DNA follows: TGTGCCAGCAGCCCAGCCGGGAATAACTATGGCTACACCTTC.

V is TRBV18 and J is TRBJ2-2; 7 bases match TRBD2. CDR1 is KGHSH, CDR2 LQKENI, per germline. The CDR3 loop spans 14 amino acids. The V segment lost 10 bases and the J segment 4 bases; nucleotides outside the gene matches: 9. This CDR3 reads CATSRREFTGELFF. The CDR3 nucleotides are TGTGCCACTTCAAGGCGGGAGTTCACCGGGGAGCTGTTTTTT.

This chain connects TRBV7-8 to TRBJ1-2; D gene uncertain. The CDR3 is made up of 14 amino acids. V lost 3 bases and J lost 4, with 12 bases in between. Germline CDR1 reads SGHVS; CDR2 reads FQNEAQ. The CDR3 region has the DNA TGTGCCAGCAGCTTGGCCGACTCACCCTATGGCTACACCTTC. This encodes CASSLADSPYGYTF.

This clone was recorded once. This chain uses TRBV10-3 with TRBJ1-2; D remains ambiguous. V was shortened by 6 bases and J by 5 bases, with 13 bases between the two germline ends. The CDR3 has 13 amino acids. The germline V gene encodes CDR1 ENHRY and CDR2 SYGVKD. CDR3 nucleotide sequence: TGTGCCATCAGCGTAGAGAGGGAATATGGCTACACCTTC. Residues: CAISVEREYGYTF.

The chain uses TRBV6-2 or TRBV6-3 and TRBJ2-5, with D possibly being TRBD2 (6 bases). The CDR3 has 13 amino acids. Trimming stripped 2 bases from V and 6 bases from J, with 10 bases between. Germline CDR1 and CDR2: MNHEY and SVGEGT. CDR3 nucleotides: TGTGCCAGCAGTTACGCCGGGAGAAAGACCCAGTACTTC. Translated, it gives CASSYAGRKTQYF.

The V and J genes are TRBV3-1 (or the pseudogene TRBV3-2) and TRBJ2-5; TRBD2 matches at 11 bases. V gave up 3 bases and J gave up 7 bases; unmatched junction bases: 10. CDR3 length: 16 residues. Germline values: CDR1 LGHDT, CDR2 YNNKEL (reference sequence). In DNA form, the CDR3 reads TGTGCCAGCAGCCACTCGGTAGCGGGAGGGCCTGGGACCCAGTACTTC. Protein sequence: CASSHSVAGGPGTQYF.

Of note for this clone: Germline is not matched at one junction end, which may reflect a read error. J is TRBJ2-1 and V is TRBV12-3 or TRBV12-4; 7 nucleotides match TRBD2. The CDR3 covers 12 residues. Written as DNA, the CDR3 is TGTGCCAGCAGCCTCGGTAGGGACTATTCGATCTTC. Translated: CASSLGRDYSIF.

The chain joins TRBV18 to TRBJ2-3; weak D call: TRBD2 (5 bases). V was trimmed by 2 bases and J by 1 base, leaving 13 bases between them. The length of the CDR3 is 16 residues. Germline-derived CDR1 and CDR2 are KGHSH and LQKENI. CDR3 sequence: CASSPGYAEGTDTQYF. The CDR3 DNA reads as TGTGCCAGCTCACCAGGGTACGCGGAGGGCACAGATACGCAGTATTTT.

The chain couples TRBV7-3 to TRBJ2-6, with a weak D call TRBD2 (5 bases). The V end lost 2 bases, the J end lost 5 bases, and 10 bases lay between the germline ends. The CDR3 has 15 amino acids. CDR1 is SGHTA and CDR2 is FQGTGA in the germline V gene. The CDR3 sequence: CASSLEGLRANVLTF. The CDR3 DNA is TGTGCCAGCAGCTTAGAGGGCCTCCGGGCCAACGTCCTGACTTTC.